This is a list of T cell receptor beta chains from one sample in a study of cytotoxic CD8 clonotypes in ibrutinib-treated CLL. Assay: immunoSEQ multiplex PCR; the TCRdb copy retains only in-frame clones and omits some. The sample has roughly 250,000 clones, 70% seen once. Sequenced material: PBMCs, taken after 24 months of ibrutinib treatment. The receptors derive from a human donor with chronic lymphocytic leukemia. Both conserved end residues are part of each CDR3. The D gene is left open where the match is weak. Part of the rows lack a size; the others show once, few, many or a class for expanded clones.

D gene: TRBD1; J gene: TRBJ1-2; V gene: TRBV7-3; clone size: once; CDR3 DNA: TGTGCCAGCAGCTTAACTCCGACAGGGGACCAAGAAGGCTACACCTTC; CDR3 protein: CASSLTPTGDQEGYTF
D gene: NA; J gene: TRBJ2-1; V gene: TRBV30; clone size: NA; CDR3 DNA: TGTGCCTGGATGCGGAGCTCCTACAATGAGCAGTTCTTC; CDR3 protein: CAWMRSSYNEQFF
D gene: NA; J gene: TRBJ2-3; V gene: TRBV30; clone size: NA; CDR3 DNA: TGTGCCTGGAGTGAAACAGATACTTTCACAGATACGCAGTATTTT; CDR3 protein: CAWSETDTFTDTQYF
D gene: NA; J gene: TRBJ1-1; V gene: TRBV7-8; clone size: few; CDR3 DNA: TGTGCCAGCAGCTCAGAGATAGCGAACACTGAAGCTTTCTTT; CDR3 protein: CASSSEIANTEAFF
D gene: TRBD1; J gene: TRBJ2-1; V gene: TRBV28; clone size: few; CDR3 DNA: TGTGCCAGCAGCCGACAGGGGAGGAACAATGAGCAGTTCTTC; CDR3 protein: CASSRQGRNNEQFF
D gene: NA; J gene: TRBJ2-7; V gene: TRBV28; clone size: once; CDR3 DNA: TGTGCCAGCCAAACTCAGGGCGCGTTAGGGCAGTACTTC; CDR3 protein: CASQTQGALGQYF
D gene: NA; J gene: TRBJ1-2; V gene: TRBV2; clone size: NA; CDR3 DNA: TGTGCCCAAAAACGGGGGACCTATGGCTACACCTTC; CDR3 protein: CAQKRGTYGYTF
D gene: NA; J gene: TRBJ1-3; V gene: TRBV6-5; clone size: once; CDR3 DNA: TGTGCCAGCAGTTACCGAGACTCTGGAAACACCATATATTTT; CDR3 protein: CASSYRDSGNTIYF
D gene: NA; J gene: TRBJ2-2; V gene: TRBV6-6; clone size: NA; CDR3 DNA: TGTGCCAGCAGTTACTCGATTACGGCGAACACCGGGGAGCTGTTTTTT; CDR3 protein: CASSYSITANTGELFF
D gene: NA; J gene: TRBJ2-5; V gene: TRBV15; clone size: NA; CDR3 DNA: TGTGCCACCAGCAGAGACCCCACGGGCGAATCGGAGACCCAGTACTTC; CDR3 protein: CATSRDPTGESETQYF
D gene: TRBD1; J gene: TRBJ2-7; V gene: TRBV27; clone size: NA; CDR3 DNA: TGTGCCAGCTCCGCCGGGACAGGCTCCTACGAGCAGTACTTC; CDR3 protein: CASSAGTGSYEQYF